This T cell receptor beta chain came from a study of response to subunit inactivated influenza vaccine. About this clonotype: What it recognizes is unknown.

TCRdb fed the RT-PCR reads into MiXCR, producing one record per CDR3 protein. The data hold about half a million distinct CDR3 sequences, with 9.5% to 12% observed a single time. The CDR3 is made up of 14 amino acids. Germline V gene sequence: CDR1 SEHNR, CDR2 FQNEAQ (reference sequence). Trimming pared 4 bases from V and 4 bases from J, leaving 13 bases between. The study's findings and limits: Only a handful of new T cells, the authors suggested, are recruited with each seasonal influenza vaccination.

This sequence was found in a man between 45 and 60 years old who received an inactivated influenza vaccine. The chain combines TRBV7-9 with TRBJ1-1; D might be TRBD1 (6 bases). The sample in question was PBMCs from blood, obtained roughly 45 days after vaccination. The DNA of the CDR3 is TGTGCCAGCAGCTGGGGGGGCTTGGCCACTGAAGCTTTCTTT. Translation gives CASSWGGLATEAFF. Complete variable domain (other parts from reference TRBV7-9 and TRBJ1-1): DTGVSQNPRHKITKRGQNVTFRCDPISEHNRLYWYRQTLGQGPEFLTYFQNEAQLEKSRLLSDRFSAERPKGSFSTLEIQRTEQGDSAMYLCASSWGGLATEAFFGQGTRLTVV.